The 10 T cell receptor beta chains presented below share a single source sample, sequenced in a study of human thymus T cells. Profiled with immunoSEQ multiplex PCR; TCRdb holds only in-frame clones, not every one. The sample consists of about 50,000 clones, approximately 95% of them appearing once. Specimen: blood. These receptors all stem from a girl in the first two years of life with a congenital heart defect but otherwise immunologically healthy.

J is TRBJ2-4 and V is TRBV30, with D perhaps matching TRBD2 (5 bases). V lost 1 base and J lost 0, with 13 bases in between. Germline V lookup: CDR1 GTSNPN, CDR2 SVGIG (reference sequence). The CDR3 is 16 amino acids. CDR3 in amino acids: CAWSAFGESAKNIQYF. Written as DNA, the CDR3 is TGTGCCTGGAGTGCTTTCGGGGAATCAGCCAAAAACATTCAGTACTTC.

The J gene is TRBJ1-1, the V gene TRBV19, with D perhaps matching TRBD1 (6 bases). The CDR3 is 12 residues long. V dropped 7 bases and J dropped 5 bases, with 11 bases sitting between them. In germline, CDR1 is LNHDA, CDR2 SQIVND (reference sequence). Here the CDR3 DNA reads TGTGCCAGTATGAGGGGGTGGACTGAAGCTTTCTTT. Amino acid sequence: CASMRGWTEAFF. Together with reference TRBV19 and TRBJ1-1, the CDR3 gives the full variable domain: DGGITQSPKYLFRKEGQNVTLSCEQNLNHDAMYWYRQDPGQGLRLIYYSQIVNDFQKGDIAEGYSVSREKKESFPLTVTSAQKNPTAFYLCASMRGWTEAFFGQGTRLTVV.

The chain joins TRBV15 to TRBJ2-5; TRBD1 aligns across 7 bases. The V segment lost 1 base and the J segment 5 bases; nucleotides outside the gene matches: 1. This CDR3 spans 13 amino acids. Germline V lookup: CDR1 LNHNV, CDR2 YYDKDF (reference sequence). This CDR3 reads CATSRAGGETQYF. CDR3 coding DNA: TGTGCCACCAGCAGAGCAGGGGGTGAGACCCAGTACTTC.

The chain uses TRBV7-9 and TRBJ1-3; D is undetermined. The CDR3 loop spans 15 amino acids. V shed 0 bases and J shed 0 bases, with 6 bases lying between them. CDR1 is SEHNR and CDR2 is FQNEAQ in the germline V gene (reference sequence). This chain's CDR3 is CASSLAQYSGNTIYF. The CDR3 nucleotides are TGTGCCAGCAGCTTAGCGCAATACTCTGGAAACACCATATATTTT.

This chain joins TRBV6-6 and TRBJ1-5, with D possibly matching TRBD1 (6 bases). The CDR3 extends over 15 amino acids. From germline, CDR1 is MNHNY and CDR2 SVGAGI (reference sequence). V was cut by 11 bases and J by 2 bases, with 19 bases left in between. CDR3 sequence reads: CALPGGRKGNQPQHF. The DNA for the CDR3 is TGTGCCCTCCCCGGGGGGCGCAAAGGCAATCAGCCCCAGCATTTT.

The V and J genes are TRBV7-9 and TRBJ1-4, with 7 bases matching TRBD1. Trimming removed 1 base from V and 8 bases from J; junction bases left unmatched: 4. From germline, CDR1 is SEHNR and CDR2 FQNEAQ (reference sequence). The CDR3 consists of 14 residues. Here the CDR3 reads CASSLGDRSEKLFF. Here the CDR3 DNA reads TGTGCCAGCAGCTTAGGGGACAGAAGCGAAAAACTGTTTTTT.

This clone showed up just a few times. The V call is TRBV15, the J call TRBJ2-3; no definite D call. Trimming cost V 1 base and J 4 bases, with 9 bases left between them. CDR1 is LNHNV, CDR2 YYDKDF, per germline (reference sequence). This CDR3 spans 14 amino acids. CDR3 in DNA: TGTGCCACCAGCAGAGTGGTATTGTCAGATACGCAGTATTTT. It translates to CATSRVVLSDTQYF.

CDR3 amino acids: CASTLQVGRELFF. CDR3 DNA sequence: TGTGCCAGCACTCTACAGGTTGGTAGGGAGCTGTTTTTT. The rearrangement uses TRBV25-1 and TRBJ2-2; TRBD1 might be the D (5 bases). Germline V gene data show CDR1 as MGHDK and CDR2 as SYGVNS. V shed 7 bases and J shed 9 bases, with 15 bases lying between them. This CDR3 comprises 13 residues.

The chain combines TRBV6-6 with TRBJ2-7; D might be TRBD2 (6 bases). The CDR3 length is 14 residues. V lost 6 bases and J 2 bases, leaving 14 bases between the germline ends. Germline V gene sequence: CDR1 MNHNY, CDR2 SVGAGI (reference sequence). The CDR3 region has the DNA TGTGCCAGCAGCCTACTAGCCCCGCCCTACGAGCAGTACTTC. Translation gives CASSLLAPPYEQYF.

The CDR3 nucleotides read TGTGCCAGCAGTGCTTTCGGTGAGCAGTTCTTC. Its protein is CASSAFGEQFF. The chain couples TRBV6-4 to TRBJ2-1; no reliable D call. V was cut by 4 bases and J by 9 bases, with 7 bases left in between. This CDR3 has 11 residues. Germline V gene lookup returns CDR1 MRHNA and CDR2 SNTAGT.